These 27 T cell receptor beta chains share one sample of origin, sequenced in a study of cytomegalovirus exposure and HLA in healthy donors. Amplification used 60 Vbeta primers and 13 Jbeta primers. Assay used: immunoSEQ multiplex PCR; TCRdb lists only in-frame clones, some missing. In the table there are about 110,000 clones, under 85% of which are singletons. Sequences were obtained from PBMCs. The receptors originated from a human donor in good health.

This chain uses TRBV28 with TRBJ2-7; D gene uncertain. V shed 5 bases and J shed 3 bases, with 8 bases lying between them. The CDR3 covers 12 residues. Germline-derived CDR1 and CDR2 are MDHEN and SYDVKM. The CDR3 DNA reads TGTGCCAGCAGTCCCTGGAGCTACGAGCAGTACTTC. Residues: CASSPWSYEQYF.

The chain carries TRBV2 and TRBJ2-1; a weak D match, TRBD2 (6 bases). The germline gives CDR1 SNHLY, CDR2 FYNNEI. Trimming left V 2 bases short and J 4 bases short, with 15 bases between. CDR3 length: 16 amino acids. Here the CDR3 reads CASSESPSAGYNEQFF. CDR3 in DNA: TGTGCCAGCAGTGAATCCCCATCCGCGGGGTACAATGAGCAGTTCTTC.

The CDR3 region has the DNA TGTGCCAGCAGTGATGGAGGGGGCGGAACTGAAGCTTTCTTT. Translation: CASSDGGGGTEAFF. The rearrangement uses TRBV6-5 and TRBJ1-1; TRBD1 aligns across 7 bases. Germline CDR1 is MNHEY and CDR2 is SVGAGI. V lost 5 bases to trimming and J lost 5 bases; unmatched junction nucleotides: 8. The CDR3 is 14 residues long.

The V call is TRBV5-6, the J call TRBJ2-3, with TRBD1 identical over 8 bases. CDR3 length: 15 amino acids. Germline CDR1 SGHDT, CDR2 YYEEEE. Losses at the gene ends were 1 base for V and 3 bases for J; bases not matched to a gene: 4. The CDR3 DNA reads TGTGCCAGCAGCTTGTACACAGGGGGGACAGATACGCAGTATTTT. Amino acid sequence: CASSLYTGGTDTQYF.

This sequence joins TRBV6-5 and TRBJ1-2, with 7 bases matching TRBD1. V lost 5 bases and J lost 4; bases outside the gene matches: 4. Germline CDR1 reads MNHEY; CDR2 reads SVGAGI. This CDR3 contains 13 residues. The CDR3 sequence: CASSESGGYGYTF. The CDR3 nucleotides read TGTGCCAGCAGTGAATCAGGGGGCTATGGCTACACCTTC.

This sequence joins TRBV19 and TRBJ1-2, with 9 bases lining up with TRBD1. The CDR3 totals 16 residues. The V gene's germline CDR1 is LNHDA and CDR2 SQIVND (reference sequence). The ends lost 3 bases at V and 5 bases at J; junction bases unmatched: 10. CDR3 residues: CASSMAGTGIIYGYTF. DNA of the CDR3: TGTGCCAGTAGTATGGCCGGGACAGGGATTATTTATGGCTACACCTTC.

The chain carries TRBV5-1 and TRBJ2-2, with 9 bases identical to TRBD1. V lost 0 bases, J lost 2 bases, and 2 bases stayed unmatched. The CDR3 extends over 16 amino acids. Germline CDR1 is SGHRS and CDR2 is YFSETQ. CDR3 DNA: TGCGCCAGCAGCTTGGAGGGACAGGGCAACACCGGGGAGCTGTTTTTT. Its protein product is CASSLEGQGNTGELFF.

The chain is built from TRBV7-8 and TRBJ1-5, with D tentatively TRBD1 (6 bases). V lost 5 bases, J lost 0 bases, and 26 bases lay in between. The CDR3 contains 20 residues. In germline, CDR1 is SGHVS, CDR2 FQNEAQ. In nucleotides, the CDR3 is TGTGCCAGCAGCACCACACCGCTCCGGACAGCAAACCCTAGCAATCAGCCCCAGCATTTT. Protein sequence: CASSTTPLRTANPSNQPQHF.

J is TRBJ1-1 and V is TRBV7-9, with no clear D. The ends were cut back, 5 bases at V and 1 base at J, with 8 bases in the middle. This CDR3 has 13 amino acids. Germline CDR1 and CDR2: SEHNR and FQNEAQ (reference sequence). The CDR3 nucleotides are TGTGCCAGCAGCCGAGATGAGAACACTGAAGCTTTCTTT. It is translated as CASSRDENTEAFF.

The CDR3 loop reads CASSEPRSTGELFF. CDR3 DNA: TGTGCCAGCAGTGAACCCCGGAGCACCGGGGAGCTGTTTTTT. This rearrangement joins TRBV6-1 to TRBJ2-2; D is unresolved. The CDR3 loop spans 14 amino acids. Germline lookup yields CDR1 MNHNS and CDR2 SASEGT. The V gene lost 2 bases and the J gene lost 4 bases, with 8 bases spanning the gap.

V gene TRBV11-3 combines with J gene TRBJ2-1, with TRBD2 matching over 9 bases. The V gene's germline CDR1 is SGHNT and CDR2 YENEEA. The V segment lost 4 bases and the J segment 6 bases; nucleotides outside the gene matches: 7. The CDR3 totals 15 residues. The CDR3 sequence is CASSSVAGESNEQFF. The DNA for the CDR3 is TGTGCCAGCAGCTCAGTAGCGGGAGAATCCAATGAGCAGTTCTTC.

This clone was observed once. This chain joins TRBV27 and TRBJ2-1; 9 bases agree with TRBD2. The CDR3 covers 15 residues. Per the germline V gene, CDR1 is MNHEY and CDR2 is SMNVEV (reference sequence). J was trimmed by 1 base and V by 5 bases; bases with no gene match: 3. DNA for the CDR3: TGTGCCAGCAGTCTCAGCGGGGGGTCCTACAATGAGCAGTTCTTC. Residues: CASSLSGGSYNEQFF.

The J gene is TRBJ1-1, the V gene TRBV5-5; 8 nucleotides line up with TRBD1. Germline CDR1 and CDR2: SGHKS and YYEKEE (reference sequence). Unmatched junction bases numbered 6, after V lost 1 base and J lost 4 bases. The CDR3 runs to 15 residues. CDR3 protein: CASSLSTGVSTEAFF. In DNA form, the CDR3 reads TGTGCCAGCAGCTTGTCGACAGGGGTGAGCACTGAAGCTTTCTTT.

The chain joins TRBV28 to TRBJ2-3; 16 nucleotides match TRBD2. V gave up 5 bases and J gave up 4 bases; unmatched junction bases: 9. The germline V gene has CDR1 MDHEN and CDR2 SYDVKM. There are 18 residues in the CDR3. CDR3 in DNA: TGTGCCAGCAGTCGACGTGGGACTAGCGGGAGGGTTGCAGATACGCAGTATTTT. It specifies CASSRRGTSGRVADTQYF.

J is TRBJ2-7 and V is TRBV7-9; D remains ambiguous. Germline CDR1 and CDR2: SEHNR and FQNEAQ (reference sequence). The CDR3 loop spans 16 amino acids. The V end lost 1 base, the J end lost 0 bases, and 13 bases lay between the germline ends. The CDR3 DNA sequence: TGTGCCAGCAGCTTAGGAGTGACACTCGGCTCCTACGAGCAGTACTTC. Residues: CASSLGVTLGSYEQYF.

CDR3 sequence reads: CASSLGDRPTYEQYF. CDR3 nucleotide sequence: TGTGCCAGCAGCCTAGGGGACAGGCCGACCTACGAGCAGTACTTC. The chain uses TRBV7-2 and TRBJ2-7, with TRBD1 matching 8 bases. The CDR3 covers 15 residues. Germline trimming cut 5 bases from V and 2 bases from J; bases unmatched to any gene: 8. The germline V gene encodes CDR1 SGHTA and CDR2 FQGNSA.

The rearrangement joins TRBV2 to TRBJ2-6; 7 positions agree with TRBD2. Germline V gives CDR1 SNHLY, CDR2 FYNNEI. The CDR3 is made up of 16 amino acids. Unmatched junction bases numbered 9, after V lost 9 bases and J lost 1 base. CDR3 in amino acids: CARGEGGGSGANVLTF. The CDR3 DNA is TGTGCCAGGGGGGAGGGTGGGGGTTCTGGGGCCAACGTCCTGACTTTC.

The chain has TRBV7-9 and TRBJ2-2, with D perhaps TRBD2 (5 bases). The V gene's germline CDR1 is SEHNR and CDR2 FQNEAQ (reference sequence). The germline V and J ends were trimmed by 1 base and 3 bases, with 15 bases remaining between them. This CDR3 region has 17 residues. In DNA, the CDR3 is TGTGCCAGCAGCTTAGATTGGGCAGCCGGGGACACCGGGGAGCTGTTTTTT. It translates to CASSLDWAAGDTGELFF.

Only a few counts were recorded for this clone. This chain joins TRBV15 and TRBJ1-1; 11 bases line up with TRBD1. The CDR3 is 17 residues long. V was clipped by 0 bases and J by 5 bases; unmatched bases: 8. CDR1 is LNHNV and CDR2 is YYDKDF in the germline V gene (reference sequence). The CDR3 reads CATSRDPGQGVRTEAFF. The DNA of the CDR3 is TGTGCCACCAGCAGAGATCCGGGACAGGGGGTTCGGACTGAAGCTTTCTTT.

The chain recombines TRBV6-6 with TRBJ1-1, with 7 bases fitting TRBD1. CDR3 length equals 14 residues. The junction had 4 bases not matched to a gene; V was cut back by 6 bases and J by 0 bases. In germline, CDR1 is MNHNY, CDR2 SVGAGI (reference sequence). The CDR3 sequence: CASRTQGLNTEAFF. Here the CDR3 DNA reads TGTGCCAGCAGGACACAGGGGCTGAACACTGAAGCTTTCTTT.

The CDR3 DNA reads TGTGCCAGCAGCCCAACAGGGGTAGAGACCCAGTACTTC. Protein product: CASSPTGVETQYF. The chain combines TRBV7-3 with TRBJ2-5; 7 bases agree with TRBD1. The CDR3 length is 13 residues. J lost 4 bases, V lost 5 bases, and 4 bases had no gene match. Germline V gene sequence: CDR1 SGHTA, CDR2 FQGTGA.

This clone appeared once. CDR3 DNA: TGCGCCAGCAGTGAGGCCGGTAGCGGGAGTTCAGATACGCAGTATTTT. Encoded protein: CASSEAGSGSSDTQYF. The chain has TRBV10-1 and TRBJ2-3; the match to TRBD2 covers 9 bases. Germline CDR1 and CDR2: WNHNN and SYGVQD (reference sequence). The CDR3 runs 16 residues. V dropped 2 bases and J dropped 4; count of bases not matched to a gene: 7.

This clone qualifies as medium-sized. The rearrangement links TRBV4-2 to TRBJ2-1, with D unresolved. Germline CDR1 reads LGHNA; CDR2 reads YNFKEQ. CDR3 length: 16 residues. V was trimmed by 0 bases and J by 6 bases, leaving 15 bases between them. The DNA of the CDR3 is TGTGCCAGCAGCCAAGAAGAGCCAATTGGTTCCAATGAGCAGTTCTTC. As protein: CASSQEEPIGSNEQFF.

The chain employs TRBV7-6 and TRBJ2-5, with 11 positions matching TRBD2. The CDR3 spans 21 residues. J lost 1 base, V lost 7 bases, and 23 bases had no gene match. Germline-derived CDR1 and CDR2 are SGHVS and FNYEAQ. DNA for the CDR3: TGTGCCAGCACCCGAAGGCCCTCCTCCGGGACTAGCGGTACTATCCAAGAGACCCAGTACTTC. Encoded protein: CASTRRPSSGTSGTIQETQYF.

This chain joins TRBV6-1 and TRBJ1-4, with 10 bases fitting TRBD1. The ends lost 10 bases at V and 7 bases at J; junction bases unmatched: 6. Looked up from germline, CDR1 is MNHNS and CDR2 is SASEGT. The CDR3 spans 13 residues. The CDR3, as DNA: TGTGCCATTCTGACAGGGGGCGGTGAAAAACTGTTTTTT. This encodes CAILTGGGEKLFF.

This clone was counted only a few times. This chain joins TRBV28 and TRBJ1-4; weak D call: TRBD1 (5 bases). This CDR3 spans 14 amino acids. The germline gives CDR1 MDHEN, CDR2 SYDVKM. V lost 6 bases and J 4 bases, leaving 12 bases between the germline ends. The CDR3 spells CASSRAGGNEKLFF. CDR3 nucleotide sequence: TGTGCCAGCAGCCGAGCCGGGGGTAATGAAAAACTGTTTTTT. Drawing the rest from reference TRBV28 and TRBJ1-4, the complete variable domain is DVKVTQSSRYLVKRTGEKVFLECVQDMDHENMFWYRQDPGLGLRLIYFSYDVKMKEKGDIPEGYSVSREKKERFSLILESASTNQTSMYLCASSRAGGNEKLFFGSGTQLSVL.

The chain combines TRBV5-4 with TRBJ2-7, with TRBD2 matching 10 bases. V was pared by 4 bases and J by 5 bases, with 6 bases of the junction left unmatched. This CDR3 spans 14 amino acids. CDR1 is SGHNT and CDR2 is YYREEE in the germline V gene (reference sequence). The CDR3 nucleotides are TGTGCCAGCAGCAAAGCGGGAGGGCCAGACGAGCAGTACTTC. Its translation: CASSKAGGPDEQYF.